This T cell receptor beta chain came from a study of T cell repertoires in cytomegalovirus infection. The overall study: As its CMV epitopes, the study selected recently identified HLA-C-restricted and well-studied HLA-B-restricted targets. Matching HLA type and CMV infection were both indicated by public TCR beta signatures. Study findings and constraints: Carriage of CMV together with the relevant HLA was identifiable through cumulative public TCR beta family frequency. HLA-C-restricted CMV-specific TCR beta clonotypes were dominant in the ex vivo response.

A note on this clonotype: The antigen remains undetermined.

Looked up from germline, CDR1 is SGHRS and CDR2 is YFSETQ. The CDR3 extends over 16 amino acids. V shed 0 bases and J 0 bases; nucleotides not matched to a gene: 4. TCRdb processed the reads anew with MiXCR; each CDR3 protein has one entry. This table has about 310,000 distinct CDR3 sequences, around a quarter appearing once. The clonotype was recovered from a human donor in good health (CMV status not recorded). Some clones in this sample may be carry-over from other donors' samples. The starting material was cultured PBMCs, obtained from culture after CMV antigen stimulation. The V and J genes are TRBV5-1 and TRBJ2-7; 9 nucleotides align to TRBD2. CDR3: CASSLGGSGSSYEQYF. The DNA of the CDR3 is TGCGCCAGCAGCTTGGGGGGTAGCGGGAGCTCCTACGAGCAGTACTTC. Together with reference TRBV5-1 and TRBJ2-7, the CDR3 gives the full variable domain: KAGVTQTPRYLIKTRGQQVTLSCSPISGHRSVSWYQQTPGQGLQFLFEYFSETQRNKGNFPGRFSGRQFSNSRSEMNVSTLELGDSALYLCASSLGGSGSSYEQYFGPGTRLTVT.